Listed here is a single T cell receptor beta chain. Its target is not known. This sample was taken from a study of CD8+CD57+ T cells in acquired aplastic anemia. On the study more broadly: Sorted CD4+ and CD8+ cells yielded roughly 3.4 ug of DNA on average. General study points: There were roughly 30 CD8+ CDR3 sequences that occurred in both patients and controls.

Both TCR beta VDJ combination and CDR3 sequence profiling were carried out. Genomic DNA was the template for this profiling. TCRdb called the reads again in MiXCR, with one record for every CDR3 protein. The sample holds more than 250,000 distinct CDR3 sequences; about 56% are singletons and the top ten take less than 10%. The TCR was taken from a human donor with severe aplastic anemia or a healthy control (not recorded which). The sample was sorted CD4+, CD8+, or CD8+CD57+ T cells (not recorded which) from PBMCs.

This CDR3 reads CASSVGTGLQETQYF. CDR3 coding DNA: TGTGCCAGCAGCGTAGGGACAGGGCTCCAAGAGACCCAGTACTTC. The J gene is TRBJ2-5, the V gene TRBV9, with TRBD1 matching over 8 bases. V dropped 0 bases and J dropped 1; count of bases not matched to a gene: 2. Germline V gives CDR1 SGDLS, CDR2 YYNGEE. This CDR3 spans 15 amino acids.